Below, 2 T cell receptor beta chains from the same sample are listed, as sequenced in a study of T cells in Graves' hyperthyroidism and ophthalmopathy. It was RNA transcripts that yielded the amplified TCR beta CDR3 regions. During a first-round RT-PCR of the TCR CDR3, the HTBI primer set was used. TCRdb processed the multiplex PCR reads anew with MiXCR; each CDR3 protein has one entry. The sample yields about 300,000 distinct CDR3 sequences, around 19% seen once. The specimen was blood. The origin of the receptors is a man in his forties or fifties with Graves' ophthalmopathy.

For the CDR3, the DNA is TGTGCCAGCAGTTACTCCTACTACGAGCAGTACTTC. Protein: CASSYSYYEQYF. The V and J genes are TRBV6-2 or TRBV6-3 and TRBJ2-7; D gene unclear. Germline V gene data show CDR1 as MNHEY and CDR2 as SVGEGT. Trimming cost V 0 bases and J 3 bases, with 3 bases left between them. The CDR3 loop spans 12 amino acids.

At least ten counts were recorded for this clonotype. The chain joins TRBV28 to TRBJ1-6; 10 positions match TRBD1. The CDR3 spans 16 residues. Germline V lookup: CDR1 MDHEN, CDR2 SYDVKM. V lost 4 bases to trimming and J lost 8 bases; unmatched junction nucleotides: 8. CDR3 in amino acids: CASSYPRTGGDSPLHF. For the CDR3, the DNA is TGTGCCAGCAGTTACCCCAGGACAGGGGGGGATTCACCCCTCCACTTT.